Shown below are 17 T cell receptor beta chains from a single sample sequenced in a study of blood T cell repertoires in COVID-19. The data were produced by immunoSEQ multiplex PCR, yet TCRdb's version contains in-frame clones alone and is incomplete. The sample includes 97,000 or so clones, around 81% seen only once; the top ten take 3.5% to 5%. The sample consisted of peripheral blood. The receptors come from a man in his sixties with acute or convalescent COVID-19.

This sequence joins TRBV27 and TRBJ2-1; 8 bases fit TRBD2. CDR1 is MNHEY, CDR2 SMNVEV, per germline (reference sequence). The CDR3 runs to 15 residues. The J segment lost 0 bases and the V segment lost 6 bases, leaving 4 bases of the junction unmatched. CDR3 in DNA: TGTGCCAGCAGATTTAGCGGGGCCTCCTACAATGAGCAGTTCTTC. Residues: CASRFSGASYNEQFF.

V usage is TRBV9 and J usage is TRBJ2-2; D unclear. Trimming removed 2 bases from V and 0 bases from J, with 14 bases in between. Germline lookup yields CDR1 SGDLS and CDR2 YYNGEE. The CDR3 loop spans 17 amino acids. In nucleotides, the CDR3 is TGTGCCAGCAGCGTCACGATTGGCCGCACGAACACCGGGGAGCTGTTTTTT. Residues: CASSVTIGRTNTGELFF.

This clone turned up a few times. The J gene is TRBJ1-1, the V gene TRBV6-4; possibly TRBD1 for D (5 bases). Germline CDR1 is MRHNA and CDR2 is SNTAGT. Trimming removed 0 bases from V and 4 bases from J, with 9 bases in between. The CDR3 has 14 amino acids. In DNA form, the CDR3 reads TGTGCCAGCAGTGACTCGTCCAGGGCCACTGAAGCTTTCTTT. Amino acids: CASSDSSRATEAFF.

This chain connects TRBV7-9 to TRBJ2-5; 8 bases map to TRBD2. V was pared by 7 bases and J by 0 bases, with 7 bases of the junction left unmatched. CDR3 length: 15 residues. CDR1 is SEHNR, CDR2 FQNEAQ, per germline (reference sequence). The CDR3 spells CASMNAGGYQETQYF. CDR3 in DNA: TGTGCCAGCATGAACGCGGGGGGTTACCAAGAGACCCAGTACTTC.

The chain is built from TRBV5-6 and TRBJ1-2, with D uncertain. V was cut by 0 bases and J by 6 bases, with 3 bases left in between. This CDR3 has 11 amino acids. From germline, CDR1 is SGHDT and CDR2 YYEEEE. The chain's CDR3 is CASSLADGYTF. CDR3 DNA sequence: TGTGCCAGCAGCTTGGCCGATGGCTACACCTTC.

The chain has TRBV7-6 and TRBJ1-1; D remains unclear. CDR1 is SGHVS, CDR2 FNYEAQ, per germline. The length of the CDR3 is 15 residues. Trimming pared 0 bases from V and 2 bases from J, leaving 10 bases between. CDR3 DNA: TGTGCCAGCAGCTTAGCGACGGGAGTTAACACTGAAGCTTTCTTT. It translates to CASSLATGVNTEAFF.

The chain joins TRBV3-1 (or the pseudogene TRBV3-2) to TRBJ1-2; the match to TRBD1 covers 7 bases. Germline CDR1 is LGHDT and CDR2 is YNNKEL (reference sequence). The CDR3 runs to 17 residues. The trim removed 4 bases at V and 0 bases at J, leaving 11 bases unmatched. The CDR3 DNA reads TGTGCCAGCAGCCTAGGAACAGGAGGGACAGCTAACTATGGCTACACCTTC. Its translation: CASSLGTGGTANYGYTF.

The rearrangement links TRBV19 to TRBJ2-3, with TRBD2 identical over 14 bases. The J segment lost 1 base and the V segment lost 6 bases, leaving 0 bases of the junction unmatched. The CDR3 consists of 15 residues. Germline V lookup: CDR1 LNHDA, CDR2 SQIVND (reference sequence). The CDR3: CASRGLAGGTDTQYF. In DNA, the CDR3 is TGTGCCAGTAGGGGACTAGCGGGAGGCACAGATACGCAGTATTTT.

This chain connects TRBV5-1 to TRBJ2-5; TRBD2 agrees at 9 bases. Trimming removed 1 base from V and 5 bases from J; junction bases left unmatched: 6. Looked up from germline, CDR1 is SGHRS and CDR2 is YFSETQ. This CDR3 comprises 15 residues. CDR3 in amino acids: CASSLSLAGRETQYF. The CDR3 DNA reads as TGCGCCAGCAGCTTGAGTCTAGCGGGGAGGGAGACCCAGTACTTC.

This clone was found once. The gene calls are TRBV14 and TRBJ2-5; 10 positions match TRBD2. V was pared by 10 bases and J by 6 bases, with 8 bases of the junction left unmatched. CDR3 length: 13 residues. Germline V gives CDR1 SGHDN, CDR2 FVKESK. The CDR3 DNA is TGTGCCAAAACCGTAGCGGGAGGAAAGACCCAGTACTTC. Protein product: CAKTVAGGKTQYF.

This sequence joins TRBV24-1 and TRBJ2-5; D gene ambiguous. The V gene's germline CDR1 is KGHDR and CDR2 SFDVKD. The CDR3 is 12 residues long. Deletions cut 2 bases from V and 5 bases from J, with 5 bases between. CDR3 residues: CATSDSMETQYF. As DNA, the CDR3 is TGTGCCACCAGTGATTCAATGGAGACCCAGTACTTC.

The V and J genes are TRBV7-8 and TRBJ2-7; the match to TRBD1 covers 9 bases. This CDR3 is 14 amino acids long. Germline CDR1 is SGHVS and CDR2 is FQNEAQ. After removal of 1 base from V and 6 bases from J, the junction contained 4 bases not matched to a gene. This CDR3 reads CASSLGEDRGEQYV. DNA for the CDR3: TGTGCCAGCAGCTTAGGGGAGGACAGGGGCGAGCAGTACGTC.

The chain carries TRBV18 and TRBJ1-1; 8 bases map to TRBD1. CDR3 length: 16 residues. Trimming removed 3 bases from V and 5 bases from J; junction bases left unmatched: 11. CDR1 and CDR2 from the germline V gene are KGHSH and LQKENI. The CDR3 region is CASSPSGGASWTEAFF. In DNA form, the CDR3 reads TGTGCCAGCTCACCTTCAGGGGGCGCTTCATGGACTGAAGCTTTCTTT.

The gene calls are TRBV11-2 and TRBJ1-1; possibly TRBD1 for D (5 bases). CDR3 size: 17 residues. V gave up 5 bases and J gave up 0 bases, with 19 bases separating them. Germline CDR1 is SGHAT and CDR2 is FQNNGV. The CDR3 nucleotides are TGTGCCAGCAGCGCCCGCTCCCTCAGGGCATTGAACACTGAAGCTTTCTTT. Its translation: CASSARSLRALNTEAFF.

The chain combines TRBV5-1 with TRBJ2-2, with D possibly being TRBD2 (7 bases). V dropped 1 base and J dropped 5 bases, with 18 bases sitting between them. The CDR3 sequence is 17 residues long. Germline lookup yields CDR1 SGHRS and CDR2 YFSETQ. The CDR3 DNA sequence: TGCGCCAGCAGCTTGAGGGGGGCGGGAGCCCTTACCGGGGAGCTGTTTTTT. Translating it yields CASSLRGAGALTGELFF.

Concerning this clone: Distinct nucleotide sequences in the sample also encode this CDR3. The V and J genes are TRBV18 and TRBJ2-7, with 8 positions matching TRBD1. CDR3 length equals 14 residues. Germline values: CDR1 KGHSH, CDR2 LQKENI. Trimming removed 3 bases from V and 2 bases from J; junction bases left unmatched: 3. CDR3 region: CASSPRQGTYEQYV. The CDR3 DNA follows: TGTGCCAGCTCACCTCGACAGGGGACCTACGAGCAGTACGTC.

This chain joins TRBV28 and TRBJ1-2; 11 positions agree with TRBD1. Germline CDR1 reads MDHEN; CDR2 reads SYDVKM. The CDR3 spans 16 residues. J gave up 5 bases and V 2 bases, and 7 bases lay outside the gene matches. The CDR3 here is CASSLPPGQGEYGYTF. DNA for the CDR3: TGTGCCAGCAGTTTACCTCCGGGACAGGGGGAATATGGCTACACCTTC.